Below are 30 T cell receptor beta chains sequenced from a single sample in a study of blood T cells in healthy people across ages. Through a sample-barcoded 5' primer and a J-beta primer mix, a second PCR was run for roughly 6 to 11 cycles. TCRdb reprocessed the 5' RACE reads via MiXCR and lists one record per CDR3 protein. The sample records 1.4 million or so distinct CDR3 sequences, roughly 43% being singletons. Sequences were obtained from blood. These receptor sequences come from a woman younger than 35 in good health.

The gene calls are TRBV7-9 and TRBJ1-4; the D is unclear. Per the germline V gene, CDR1 is SEHNR and CDR2 is FQNEAQ (reference sequence). V was cut by 2 bases and J by 8 bases, with 12 bases left in between. CDR3 length: 14 residues. The CDR3 coding sequence is TGTGCCAGCAGCTTAATCGGCGGCTTCGAAAAACTGTTTTTT. It translates to CASSLIGGFEKLFF.

The rearrangement joins TRBV5-1 to TRBJ2-1; 13 nucleotides agree with TRBD2. Unmatched junction bases numbered 10, after V lost 4 bases and J lost 15 bases. The CDR3 runs to 14 residues. Germline assignment: CDR1 SGHRS and CDR2 YFSETQ. Here the CDR3 reads CASSPGLAGPQGFF. Here the CDR3 DNA reads TGCGCCAGCAGCCCGGGACTAGCGGGGCCCCAAGGGTTCTTC.

This clonotype was picked up a small number of times. The gene calls are TRBV18 and TRBJ2-7, with TRBD1 matching over 9 bases. Germline V lookup: CDR1 KGHSH, CDR2 LQKENI. The V segment lost 3 bases and the J segment 0 bases; nucleotides outside the gene matches: 3. This CDR3 spans 15 amino acids. The CDR3 spells CASSPGTGYSYEQYF. The CDR3, as DNA: TGTGCCAGCTCACCCGGGACAGGGTACTCCTACGAGCAGTACTTC. The full variable domain, rest sourced from reference TRBV18 and TRBJ2-7, is NAGVMQNPRHLVRRRGQEARLRCSPMKGHSHVYWYRQLPEEGLKFMVYLQKENIIDESGMPKERFSAEFPKEGPSILRIQQVVRGDSAAYFCASSPGTGYSYEQYFGPGTRLTVT.

The gene calls are TRBV3-1 and TRBJ2-2; the D is unclear. Germline V gene lookup returns CDR1 LGHDT and CDR2 YNNKEL (reference sequence). This CDR3 spans 15 amino acids. Trimming left V 6 bases short and J 1 base short, with 12 bases between. CDR3 sequence: CASRRATVNTGELFF. Written as DNA, the CDR3 is TGTGCCAGCAGGCGAGCCACAGTGAACACCGGGGAGCTGTTTTTT. Full variable domain (outside the CDR3, taken from reference TRBV3-1 and TRBJ2-2): DTAVSQTPKYLVTQMGNDKSIKCEQNLGHDTMYWYKQDSKKFLKIMFSYNNKELIINETVPNRFSPKSPDKAHLNLHINSLELGDSAVYFCASRRATVNTGELFFGEGSRLTVL.

This clonotype was seen a handful of times. The rearrangement uses TRBV11-3 and TRBJ2-2; 14 nucleotides align to TRBD2. CDR1 SGHNT and CDR2 YENEEA come from the germline V gene. Trimming at V came to 5 bases and at J to 5 bases, leaving 4 bases not matched to a gene. The CDR3 consists of 16 residues. CDR3 amino acids: CASSQGLAGVTGELFF. Here the CDR3 DNA reads TGTGCCAGCAGCCAGGGACTAGCGGGAGTGACCGGGGAGCTGTTTTTT.

This clonotype was observed a few times. The V and J genes are TRBV4-3 and TRBJ1-2; D gene uncertain. The V and J ends lost 0 bases and 4 bases respectively, with 15 bases between them. CDR1 and CDR2 (germline): LGHNA, YSLEER. The CDR3 length is 16 residues. CDR3 sequence (DNA): TGCGCCAGCAGCCAAGACTGGGTTGGGCTCACCTATGGCTACACCTTC. It encodes CASSQDWVGLTYGYTF.

The rearrangement uses TRBV6-5 and TRBJ2-5, with D perhaps being TRBD1 or TRBD2 (5 bases each). The CDR3 length is 15 residues. Per germline, CDR1 MNHEY and CDR2 SVGAGI. The ends were cut back, 0 bases at V and 11 bases at J, with 19 bases in the middle. CDR3 DNA sequence: TGTGCCAGCAGTTACTCGGAGGCAGGGAGTAATGAGCAGTACTTC. The encoded protein is CASSYSEAGSNEQYF.

This clonotype appeared many times. One junction end does not reproduce the germline sequence, and a read error may be involved. V usage is TRBV7-7 and J usage is TRBJ2-1, with a tentative D call TRBD2 (5 bases). CDR1 SSHAT and CDR2 FNYEAQ come from the germline V gene (reference sequence). This CDR3 is built from 13 residues. CDR3 in amino acids: CASSLGGPDEQFF. The CDR3 nucleotides are TGTGCTAGCAGTCTAGGAGGCCCAGATGAGCAGTTCTTC.

Note on this clonotype: Possible read error: a much larger clone is one base away. The chain is built from TRBV24-1 and TRBJ2-1; 9 positions agree with TRBD1. The assigned J gene may be wrong: the sequence end matches TRBJ2-7 better. CDR1 and CDR2 (germline): KGHDR, SFDVKD. This CDR3 has 17 residues. CDR3 residues: CVTSEEEDRGVPYEQYF. DNA for the CDR3: TGTGTCACCAGTGAGGAGGAGGACAGGGGAGTTCCATACGAGCAGTACTTC.

This clonotype was observed a handful of times. The chain joins TRBV20-1 to TRBJ2-5; D is perhaps TRBD2 (5 bases). The CDR3 has 15 amino acids. Germline-derived CDR1 and CDR2 are DFQATT and SNEGSKA (reference sequence). Between the trimmed V and J ends, which lost 4 bases and 4 bases, there was a span of 19 bases. The DNA of the CDR3 is TGCAGTGCTATTATCAAGGAGTTAGGAGGAGAGACCCAGTACTTC. Residues: CSAIIKELGGETQYF.

This clonotype was counted only a few times. V usage is TRBV5-1 and J usage is TRBJ2-5; D perhaps matches TRBD2 (6 bases). This CDR3 has 17 amino acids. Trimming stripped 1 base from V and 2 bases from J, with 18 bases between. The germline V gene encodes CDR1 SGHRS and CDR2 YFSETQ. CDR3 in DNA: TGCGCCAGCAGCTTGTCCCCTAGCGTGAACCTACAAGAGACCCAGTACTTC. It codes for CASSLSPSVNLQETQYF.

This clonotype was observed a handful of times. The V and J genes are TRBV20-1 and TRBJ2-3, with D possibly being TRBD2 (6 bases). Germline V gives CDR1 DFQATT, CDR2 SNEGSKA (reference sequence). Deletions cut 6 bases from V and 2 bases from J, with 18 bases between. The CDR3 is 15 amino acids. The CDR3 protein is CSALSPGLFTDTQYF. The CDR3 bases are TGCAGTGCCTTATCACCGGGACTTTTCACAGATACGCAGTATTTT.

The J gene is TRBJ2-3, the V gene TRBV20-1; 12 nucleotides match TRBD2. CDR3 length: 14 amino acids. Unmatched junction bases numbered 5, after V lost 8 bases and J lost 2 bases. Germline V gives CDR1 DFQATT, CDR2 SNEGSKA (reference sequence). This CDR3 is CSTRLAGVTDTQYF. CDR3 bases: TGCAGTACCCGACTAGCGGGGGTCACAGATACGCAGTATTTT.

The V gene is TRBV6-2 or TRBV6-3, the J gene TRBJ1-5; perhaps TRBD1 as D (5 bases). Germline-derived CDR1 and CDR2 are MNHEY and SVGEGT. The CDR3 is 16 residues long. Trimming removed 2 bases at V and 3 bases at J, with 14 bases between. CDR3 in amino acids: CASSYRRAGVNQPQHF. For the CDR3, the DNA is TGTGCCAGCAGTTACCGACGAGCGGGGGTCAATCAGCCCCAGCATTTT.

This clonotype was seen once. The chain joins TRBV3-1 to TRBJ2-4, with a weak D call TRBD2 (6 bases). The J call may not be correct, given that the DNA end is closer to TRBJ2-5. The CDR3 extends over 15 amino acids. The germline CDR1 and CDR2 sequences are LGHDT and YNNKEL (reference sequence). CDR3 coding DNA: TGTGCCAGCAGCCAAGATGGGACTCCACAAGAGACCCAGTACTTC. This gives the protein CASSQDGTPQETQYF.

This clonotype came up a few times. The gene calls are TRBV4-3 and TRBJ2-7; TRBD2 is a possible D gene (5 bases). The V end lost 1 base, the J end lost 2 bases, and 9 bases lay between the germline ends. Germline V gives CDR1 LGHNA, CDR2 YSLEER. The CDR3 length is 14 residues. CDR3 nucleotide sequence: TGCGCCAGCAGCCAAGGAGGGTCTGCCTACGAGCAGTACTTC. It yields the protein CASSQGGSAYEQYF.

Details on this clonotype: One base away lies a much larger clone, so this may be a sequencing read error. The chain employs TRBV5-6 and TRBJ2-1; D remains ambiguous. The CDR3 spans 14 residues. Germline V gene sequence: CDR1 SGHDT, CDR2 YYEEEE. The CDR3 region has the DNA TGTGCCAGCAGCCCTATGGTATCCTACAGTGAGCAGTTCTTC. As protein: CASSPMVSYSEQFF.

The chain uses TRBV4-3 and TRBJ2-5; D uncertain. This CDR3 region has 17 residues. The germline gives CDR1 LGHNA, CDR2 YSLEER. V was shortened by 4 bases and J by 2 bases, with 20 bases between the two germline ends. The DNA of the CDR3 is TGCGCCAGCAGCCCGCAAGTCAGAGGCAGCCGTCAAGAGACCCAGTACTTC. This sequence encodes CASSPQVRGSRQETQYF.

V is TRBV9 and J is TRBJ1-4; TRBD1 aligns across 7 bases. J lost 6 bases, V lost 0 bases, and 8 bases had no gene match. The CDR3 spans 16 residues. Germline-derived CDR1 and CDR2 are SGDLS and YYNGEE. DNA for the CDR3: TGTGCCAGCAGCGTAGATGGAGGGGGCAGTTATGAAAAACTGTTTTTT. Residues: CASSVDGGGSYEKLFF.

This chain connects TRBV10-2 to TRBJ1-1, with D maybe TRBD1 (6 bases). The CDR3 runs to 13 residues. Germline V gene data show CDR1 as WSHSY and CDR2 as SAAADI. Trimming shortened V by 7 bases and J by 0 bases, and 9 bases separated the two germline ends. The CDR3 reads CASMDSLNTEAFF. In DNA, the CDR3 is TGCGCCAGCATGGACAGCTTGAACACTGAAGCTTTCTTT.

This chain links TRBV12-3 or TRBV12-4 with TRBJ2-1; 12 bases are shared with TRBD2. V shed 0 bases, J shed 8 bases, and the junction held 5 bases outside the gene matches. The CDR3 spans 16 residues. CDR3: CASSLAQTSGSHEQFF. CDR3 DNA sequence: TGTGCCAGCAGTTTAGCGCAGACTAGCGGGAGTCATGAGCAGTTCTTC.

V and J are TRBV5-6 and TRBJ2-1, with D possibly matching TRBD1 (6 bases). The length of the CDR3 is 14 residues. V shed 3 bases and J shed 4 bases, with 11 bases lying between them. The germline V gene encodes CDR1 SGHDT and CDR2 YYEEEE. The CDR3 is CASSSDSLYNEQFF. The CDR3 bases are TGTGCCAGCAGCTCGGACAGTTTGTACAATGAGCAGTTCTTC.

This clonotype has more than one count but fewer than ten. The V gene is TRBV27, the J gene TRBJ2-1; D unresolved. Trimming shortened V by 5 bases and J by 0 bases, and 17 bases separated the two germline ends. Germline V gene lookup returns CDR1 MNHEY and CDR2 SMNVEV (reference sequence). This CDR3 spans 17 amino acids. The CDR3 region is CASSLLPALSSYNEQFF. The CDR3 bases are TGTGCCAGCAGTCTGCTGCCCGCCCTGAGCTCCTACAATGAGCAGTTCTTC.

The chain employs TRBV29-1 and TRBJ2-1, with D possibly TRBD2 on 5 matching bases. The germline V gene has CDR1 SQVTM and CDR2 ANQGSEA. The CDR3 runs 10 residues. Trimming cost V 4 bases and J 9 bases, with 7 bases left between them. CDR3 region: CSVASGEQFF. The CDR3 region has the DNA TGCAGCGTTGCCAGCGGTGAGCAGTTCTTC.

The gene calls are TRBV5-1 and TRBJ2-7; 9 nucleotides match TRBD2. CDR3 length equals 15 residues. Germline V gene sequence: CDR1 SGHRS, CDR2 YFSETQ. V gave up 0 bases and J gave up 9 bases; unmatched junction bases: 10. This chain's CDR3 is CASSLVVAGANGQYF. CDR3 in DNA: TGCGCCAGCAGCTTGGTAGTAGCGGGAGCAAATGGGCAGTACTTC. Variable domain in full (rest from reference TRBV5-1 and TRBJ2-7): KAGVTQTPRYLIKTRGQQVTLSCSPISGHRSVSWYQQTPGQGLQFLFEYFSETQRNKGNFPGRFSGRQFSNSRSEMNVSTLELGDSALYLCASSLVVAGANGQYFGPGTRLTVT.

This chain joins TRBV29-1 and TRBJ2-1; D call uncertain. Looked up from germline, CDR1 is SQVTM and CDR2 is ANQGSEA. Trimming took off 3 bases at V and 3 bases at J, with 6 bases between the two ends. The CDR3 has 12 amino acids. CDR3 in DNA: TGCAGCGTTGATAAGGGCTACAATGAGCAGTTCTTC. Encoded protein: CSVDKGYNEQFF.

This clonotype was found a few times. CDR3 residues: CAIKSRPSETQYF. The CDR3 DNA reads as TGTGCCATCAAATCTCGGCCATCAGAGACCCAGTACTTC. The chain joins TRBV2 to TRBJ2-5; D unclear. Trimming shortened V by 10 bases and J by 4 bases, and 16 bases separated the two germline ends. This CDR3 region has 13 residues. Per germline, CDR1 SNHLY and CDR2 FYNNEI.

The chain recombines TRBV27 with TRBJ1-2; TRBD1 agrees at 7 bases. The CDR3 length is 13 residues. Germline CDR1 MNHEY, CDR2 SMNVEV (reference sequence). V lost 6 bases, J lost 6 bases, and 7 bases stayed unmatched. In DNA, the CDR3 is TGTGCCAGCAGCAAACAGGGGTTCAATGGCTACACCTTC. Translation gives CASSKQGFNGYTF.

This clonotype was observed a handful of times. J is TRBJ2-1 and V is TRBV20-1, with 10 nucleotides matching TRBD2. The DNA end is a closer match to TRBJ2-7, so the J assignment may be wrong. CDR1 DFQATT and CDR2 SNEGSKA come from the germline V gene (reference sequence). This CDR3 spans 14 amino acids. The CDR3 DNA follows: TGCAGTGCCTTCCCTAGCGGGAGAAGGCGCGAGCAGTACTTC. Its protein product is CSAFPSGRRREQYF.

This chain uses TRBV12-3 or TRBV12-4 with TRBJ2-7; TRBD2 matches 7 bases. J gave up 7 bases and V 6 bases, and 18 bases lay outside the gene matches. The CDR3 runs 16 residues. CDR3 amino acids: CASSPPYPSGKNEQYF. The CDR3 DNA is TGTGCCAGCAGCCCCCCCTACCCTAGCGGAAAAAATGAGCAGTACTTC.